A selection of T cell receptor beta chains follows, all from one sample in a study of T and B cells in COVID-19 patients. Via MiXCR, TCRdb re-called the multiplex PCR reads, giving one row per CDR3 protein. The repertoire holds around 21,000 distinct CDR3 sequences, with approximately 29% as singletons. The sample consisted of blood. These receptors were collected from a human donor who had recovered from COVID-19. The conserved cysteine and the conserved F or W are not part of the CDR3 here. Size is omitted from some rows. Given values are once, few, many or a class for expanded clones.

clone size	J gene	V gene	CDR3 protein
few	TRBJ2-5	TRBV6-2/TRBV6-3	ASKPRGTSGGGYQETQY
few	TRBJ2-6	TRBV7-9	ASLRDRRSGANVLT
.	TRBJ1-1	TRBV7-6	ASSSRQGGLNTEAF
few	TRBJ1-2	TRBV5-4	ASSSNRGYGYT
medium-sized	TRBJ2-5	TRBV11-3	ASSSPEADLRETQY
many	TRBJ1-4	TRBV30	AWREGGGDEKLF
many	TRBJ2-7	TRBV6-1	ASRWTGGEQY
.	TRBJ1-6	TRBV6-5	ASSRGGFSYNSPLH
.	TRBJ1-1	TRBV12-3/TRBV12-4	ASSPLGSEAF
many	TRBJ2-1	TRBV29-1	SVRDIFDNEQF
.	TRBJ1-2	TRBV27	ASSPDRYGYT
few	TRBJ1-1	TRBV10-3	ATSGHLNTEAF
.	TRBJ1-5	TRBV6-6	ASSTGTGGRQPQH
.	TRBJ1-5	TRBV7-2	ASSLDRGQPQH
few	TRBJ2-3	TRBV11-3	ASSLAYYTDTQY
many	TRBJ2-1	TRBV5-6	ASSLSGQGVDNEQF
few	TRBJ2-5	TRBV4-1	ASSQEVAAGGTQY
.	TRBJ1-1	TRBV6-5	ASSWGTNTEAF
once	TRBJ1-1	TRBV11-3	ASSLVFGRQNTEAF
.	TRBJ1-1	TRBV12-3/TRBV12-4	ASSQIQGETEAF
few	TRBJ1-2	TRBV27	ASSLGQNYGYT
medium-sized	TRBJ2-7	TRBV19	ASTPGRGYYEQY
many	TRBJ1-5	TRBV19	ASSITGKSQPQH
.	TRBJ1-1	TRBV12-5	ASGPGGLGMNTEAF